This T cell receptor (beta chain) was retrieved from a study of T cell repertoires in cytomegalovirus infection. This clonotype was seen a few times. The antigen remains undetermined. TCRdb reanalysed the reads using MiXCR and keeps one entry per CDR3 protein. Seen here are roughly 860,000 distinct CDR3 sequences, 32% observed once, and the top ten hold approximately 13%. CDR3 size: 12 residues. Per germline, CDR1 SGHVS and CDR2 FQNEAQ. The ends were cut back, 3 bases at V and 7 bases at J, with 8 bases in the middle. Sample: cultured CD8+ T cells from PBMCs, taken from culture after CMV antigen stimulation. This clonotype originated in a human donor in good health (CMV status not recorded). Some clones in this sample may be carry-over from other donors' samples. The chain employs TRBV7-8 and TRBJ2-3, with D tentatively TRBD1 (5 bases). CDR3 loop: CASSFRAHTQYF. As DNA, the CDR3 is TGTGCCAGCAGCTTCAGGGCACATACGCAGTATTTT. Full variable domain (rest looked up from reference TRBV7-8 and TRBJ2-3): GAGVSQSPRYKVAKRGQDVALRCDPISGHVSLFWYQQALGQGPEFLTYFQNEAQLDKSGLPSDRFFAERPEGSVSTLKIQRTQQEDSAVYLCASSFRAHTQYFGPGTRLTVL.